The 25 T cell receptor beta chains in this list originate from one sample, sequenced in a study of PD-L1 blockade in urothelial cancer. Clones were read by immunoSEQ multiplex PCR, and TCRdb kept only the in-frame ones, dropping some. The sample carries 70,000 to 95,000 clones, approximately 88% recorded once. Time point denoted: pretreatment peripheral blood. Sample: PBMCs, taken around atezolizumab (anti-PD-L1) treatment. The receptor source for this set is a woman over 75 with urothelial cancer.

V gene TRBV21-1 combines with J gene TRBJ2-1; the DNA was not compared with TRBD2, the D call given in the table. TRBV21-1 is annotated as a pseudogene. The length of the CDR3 is 17 residues. The CDR3 is CASSKKTRQREYNEQFF. The CDR3 DNA reads as TGTGCCAGCAGCAAAAAGACACGCCAGCGGGAGTACAATGAGCAGTTCTTC.

This chain uses TRBV19 with TRBJ1-5; 8 nucleotides match TRBD1. Germline-derived CDR1 and CDR2 are LNHDA and SQIVND (reference sequence). This CDR3 has 16 residues. Trimming took 5 bases from V and 0 from J; bases not matched to a gene: 6. As DNA, the CDR3 is TGTGCCAGTAGTCCAGGGACAGGTTTTAGCAATCAGCCCCAGCATTTT. Residues: CASSPGTGFSNQPQHF.

This chain connects TRBV29-1 to TRBJ1-2; D unresolved. The CDR3 is 13 residues long. Germline V CDR1 and CDR2: SQVTM, ANQGSEA. Between the trimmed V and J ends, which lost 2 bases and 2 bases, there was a span of 9 bases. This chain's CDR3 is CSVETVVNYGYTF. The DNA of the CDR3 is TGCAGCGTTGAAACGGTTGTAAACTATGGCTACACCTTC.

V gene TRBV7-9 combines with J gene TRBJ2-3, with 12 bases aligning to TRBD1. V lost 4 bases, J lost 8 bases, and 10 bases stayed unmatched. The germline V gene has CDR1 SEHNR and CDR2 FQNEAQ (reference sequence). The CDR3 has 16 residues. The CDR3 nucleotides are TGTGCCAGCAGCTCCCGGGACAGGGGGCAGGGTGGTACGCAGTATTTT. It codes for CASSSRDRGQGGTQYF.

This chain joins TRBV28 and TRBJ2-1; possible D gene TRBD2, 6 bases. The CDR3 totals 12 residues. Trimming took 6 bases from V and 9 from J, leaving 12 bases between them. CDR1 MDHEN and CDR2 SYDVKM come from the germline V gene. The DNA of the CDR3 is TGTGCCAGCAGAATTAGCGGCGGTGAGCAGTTCTTC. Protein sequence: CASRISGGEQFF. Full variable domain (outside the CDR3, taken from reference TRBV28 and TRBJ2-1): DVKVTQSSRYLVKRTGEKVFLECVQDMDHENMFWYRQDPGLGLRLIYFSYDVKMKEKGDIPEGYSVSREKKERFSLILESASTNQTSMYLCASRISGGEQFFGPGTRLTVL.

This chain joins TRBV7-9 and TRBJ1-5; D is ambiguous. The CDR3 is made up of 12 amino acids. The V end was cut by 4 bases, the J end by 4 bases, with 5 bases between. Germline CDR1 is SEHNR and CDR2 is FQNEAQ (reference sequence). The DNA for the CDR3 is TGTGCCAGCAGCTACCTAAATCAGCCCCAGCATTTT. It yields the protein CASSYLNQPQHF.

This chain connects TRBV15 to TRBJ1-5; D perhaps matches TRBD1 (5 bases). The CDR3 is 16 amino acids. Germline V gene lookup returns CDR1 LNHNV and CDR2 YYDKDF (reference sequence). V lost 1 base to trimming and J lost 5 bases, with 15 bases between them. The CDR3 reads CATSRVSPRGDQPQHF. CDR3 coding DNA: TGTGCCACCAGCAGAGTGAGCCCAAGGGGCGATCAGCCCCAGCATTTT.

This sequence joins TRBV14 and TRBJ2-1, with 10 nucleotides matching TRBD2. The CDR3 spans 14 residues. Germline assignment: CDR1 SGHDN and CDR2 FVKESK. Germline trimming cut 4 bases from V and 4 bases from J; bases unmatched to any gene: 1. CDR3 in amino acids: CASSPLAGYNEQFF. The CDR3 DNA sequence: TGTGCCAGCAGCCCACTAGCGGGATACAATGAGCAGTTCTTC. Looking up the rest from reference TRBV14 and TRBJ2-1 gives the full variable domain: EAGVTQFPSHSVIEKGQTVTLRCDPISGHDNLYWYRRVMGKEIKFLLHFVKESKQDESGMPNNRFLAERTGGTYSTLKVQPAELEDSGVYFCASSPLAGYNEQFFGPGTRLTVL.

CDR3 nucleotide sequence: TGTGCCAGCAGTTCACACAGGGGTGGCGCAACTAATGAAAAACTGTTTTTT. Translated, it gives CASSSHRGGATNEKLFF. The chain has TRBV28 and TRBJ1-4, with TRBD1 matching over 7 bases. Per the germline V gene, CDR1 is MDHEN and CDR2 is SYDVKM. J was trimmed by 0 bases and V by 4 bases; bases with no gene match: 8. This CDR3 contains 17 residues.

The V and J genes are TRBV11-2 and TRBJ2-5; D gene ambiguous. Gene TRBJ2-7 matches the end of the DNA better, so the J call may be wrong. Germline values: CDR1 SGHAT, CDR2 FQNNGV. This CDR3 region has 11 residues. CDR3 in DNA: TGTGCCAGCAGCCCTAACTACGAGCAGTACTTC. It encodes CASSPNYEQYF.

The V and J genes are TRBV28 and TRBJ1-1, with 8 positions matching TRBD1. The CDR3 runs to 13 residues. CDR1 is MDHEN, CDR2 SYDVKM, per germline. After removal of 5 bases from V and 5 bases from J, the junction contained 4 bases not matched to a gene. The CDR3 DNA reads as TGTGCCAGCAGTATACAGGGGGGAACTGAAGCTTTCTTT. It yields the protein CASSIQGGTEAFF.

The gene calls are TRBV7-2 and TRBJ2-1, with D tentatively TRBD2 (5 bases). Trimming stripped 5 bases from V and 7 bases from J, with 15 bases between. CDR1 SGHTA and CDR2 FQGNSA come from the germline V gene. The CDR3 contains 14 residues. Here the CDR3 DNA reads TGTGCCAGCAGCGATCGGGCCCGGGGAAATGAGCAGTTCTTC. It translates to CASSDRARGNEQFF.

The V call is TRBV25-1, the J call TRBJ2-7, with D possibly TRBD1 on 5 matching bases. The germline V and J ends were trimmed by 5 bases and 10 bases, with 12 bases remaining between them. Per the germline V gene, CDR1 is MGHDK and CDR2 is SYGVNS. CDR3 length equals 11 residues. The CDR3 DNA sequence: TGTGCCAGCAGTACCCGACAGCACCAGTACTTC. Translation gives CASSTRQHQYF.

In its sample, this clone was seen once. The CDR3: CASSLGQGVDEQFF. In DNA form, the CDR3 reads TGTGCCAGCAGTTTAGGTCAGGGGGTGGATGAGCAGTTCTTC. This chain uses TRBV27 with TRBJ2-1; 7 nucleotides match TRBD1. With 2 bases clipped from V and 8 bases from J, the junction kept 6 bases outside the gene matches. Germline loops: CDR1 MNHEY, CDR2 SMNVEV (reference sequence). This CDR3 spans 14 amino acids.

The genes are TRBV10-2 and TRBJ1-1, with D tentatively TRBD1 (6 bases). Trimming took 7 bases from V and 5 from J, leaving 14 bases between them. Per germline, CDR1 WSHSY and CDR2 SAAADI. The CDR3 has 13 residues. CDR3 amino acids: CASILQGFTEAFF. The DNA for the CDR3 is TGCGCCAGCATCCTACAGGGTTTTACTGAAGCTTTCTTT.

This clone was counted between two and nine times. CDR3 bases: TGTGCCAGTGGAGGGCTGTCGCCCCAGCATTTT. The encoded protein is CASGGLSPQHF. This chain links TRBV19 with TRBJ1-5, with no clear D. Trimming took 8 bases from V and 9 from J, leaving 11 bases between them. Germline CDR1 is LNHDA and CDR2 is SQIVND (reference sequence). The CDR3 is 11 residues long. Drawing the rest from reference TRBV19 and TRBJ1-5, the complete variable domain is DGGITQSPKYLFRKEGQNVTLSCEQNLNHDAMYWYRQDPGQGLRLIYYSQIVNDFQKGDIAEGYSVSREKKESFPLTVTSAQKNPTAFYLCASGGLSPQHFGDGTRLSIL.

This clone has a handful of counts. The J gene is TRBJ2-2, the V gene TRBV15; TRBD1 matches at 9 bases. Germline CDR1 LNHNV, CDR2 YYDKDF (reference sequence). The CDR3 length is 16 residues. V shed 5 bases, J shed 4 bases, and the junction held 8 bases outside the gene matches. CDR3 coding DNA: TGTGCCACCAGCGCCCCGGGACAGGGAACCACCGGGGAGCTGTTTTTT. Protein: CATSAPGQGTTGELFF.

V is TRBV28 and J is TRBJ2-7; a possible D gene is TRBD2 (6 bases). V dropped 8 bases and J dropped 4 bases, with 21 bases sitting between them. Germline V CDR1 and CDR2: MDHEN, SYDVKM. There are 15 residues in the CDR3. CDR3 in DNA: TGTGCCAGCGTTCCCCGCTCCGGGACTCCGTACGAGCAGTACTTC. The encoded protein is CASVPRSGTPYEQYF.

This rearrangement joins TRBV28 to TRBJ1-4; D is uncertain. Between the trimmed V and J ends, which lost 3 bases and 3 bases, there was a span of 8 bases. The V gene's germline CDR1 is MDHEN and CDR2 SYDVKM. CDR3 length: 14 residues. CDR3 in DNA: TGTGCCAGCAGTTTGGGGAGTCCTAATGAAAAACTGTTTTTT. Translated, it gives CASSLGSPNEKLFF. The full variable domain, with the rest looked up from reference TRBV28 and TRBJ1-4, is DVKVTQSSRYLVKRTGEKVFLECVQDMDHENMFWYRQDPGLGLRLIYFSYDVKMKEKGDIPEGYSVSREKKERFSLILESASTNQTSMYLCASSLGSPNEKLFFGSGTQLSVL.

In nucleotides, the CDR3 is TGTGCCAGCAGCTTTCCAGGGTCAGATACGCAGTATTTT. It is translated as CASSFPGSDTQYF. The J gene is TRBJ2-3, the V gene TRBV5-4; TRBD1 might be the D (5 bases). The CDR3 covers 13 residues. Trimming stripped 2 bases from V and 4 bases from J, with 8 bases between. The germline CDR1 and CDR2 sequences are SGHNT and YYREEE (reference sequence).

The gene calls are TRBV10-1 and TRBJ2-7; D possibly corresponds to TRBD2 (5 bases). The germline CDR1 and CDR2 sequences are WNHNN and SYGVQD (reference sequence). There are 13 residues in the CDR3. Deletions cut 3 bases from V and 2 bases from J, with 8 bases between. The CDR3 protein is CASSETGTYEQYF. The CDR3 DNA reads TGCGCCAGCAGTGAAACGGGAACCTACGAGCAGTACTTC.

V is TRBV18 and J is TRBJ2-5, with TRBD2 identical over 10 bases. Germline loops: CDR1 KGHSH, CDR2 LQKENI. The CDR3 totals 17 residues. V shed 2 bases, J shed 5 bases, and the junction held 11 bases outside the gene matches. The DNA for the CDR3 is TGTGCCAGCTCACCAAGGGCTAGCGGGAGTAGAAGGGAGACCCAGTACTTC. Protein product: CASSPRASGSRRETQYF.

The rearrangement joins TRBV28 to TRBJ1-3; tentative D call: TRBD1 (5 bases). Germline V lookup: CDR1 MDHEN, CDR2 SYDVKM. Trimming left V 2 bases short and J 4 bases short, with 21 bases between. This CDR3 region has 18 residues. As DNA, the CDR3 is TGTGCCAGCAGTTTAGGCCCCCTGATTGGTGGGGGGGGAAACACCATATATTTT. Its translation is CASSLGPLIGGGGNTIYF.

The CDR3 DNA reads TGTGCCTGGAGTTCGGCGGACAGGGCCGCCGGGGAGCTGTTTTTT. Translated, it gives CAWSSADRAAGELFF. This chain connects TRBV30 to TRBJ2-2; 8 nucleotides line up with TRBD1. Germline assignment: CDR1 GTSNPN and CDR2 SVGIG (reference sequence). The CDR3 is made up of 15 amino acids. V lost 2 bases, J lost 6 bases, and 8 bases stayed unmatched.

The CDR3 reads CAWSDRFDEQFF. The CDR3 DNA is TGTGCCTGGAGTGACAGGTTCGATGAGCAGTTCTTC. The chain carries TRBV30 and TRBJ2-1; possible D gene TRBD1, 5 bases. CDR3 size: 12 residues. The germline CDR1 and CDR2 sequences are GTSNPN and SVGIG (reference sequence). V shed 1 base and J shed 8 bases, with 9 bases lying between them.